The subject of this entry is one T cell receptor beta chain. Which antigen it targets is not known. The record has no base qualities; no much larger clone is one base away. The sample carries other DNA sequences with the same CDR3. Participants in the prospective study were enrolled through a virtual design, were aged about 18 to 89 years, and lived in 24 United States geographic areas. To assign participants to cohorts, the prospective study relied on clinical history that participants themselves reported in a screening survey and a study questionnaire. ImmuneRACE Cohort 3 recovered participants were defined by two consecutive negative NP/OP PCR tests, healthcare professional clearance, or symptom resolution. In the prospective study, mobile phlebotomists collected whole blood, serum and a nasopharyngeal or oropharyngeal swab from each participant. Participants in the prospective study had the option to provide additional blood draws and questionnaires over an approximately 2-month period. Before DNA extraction, blood samples from the prospective study were shipped at room temperature or frozen.

Trimming costs V 3 bases and J 6 bases, and their ends lie 8 bases apart. CDR1 and CDR2, per the germline V gene, are SGHRS and YFSETQ. The CDR3 covers 12 residues, taking in both the cysteine and the phenylalanine. Only the CDR3 part of the read is kept: 36 bases, read in frame from the first base. The sample belongs to a study of blood T cell repertoires in COVID-19 (dated by TCRdb to 2020 to 2022). About the study as a whole: Samples covering the acute and convalescent phases of COVID-19 were provided by collaborators in the United States, Italy and Spain. The material from the prospective study consisted of cDNA or gDNA derived from T cells, B-cell-depleted T cells, or PBMCs. Deeply sampled blood TCRbeta repertoires from subjects exposed to, actively infected with, or recovered from COVID-19 were included in the dataset. A freely available public database, intended as a resource for researchers studying the immune response to SARS-CoV-2, is where the repertoires were released. The samples were drawn from the first 160 participants of the ongoing ImmuneRACE study and from about 1,200 subjects provided by 6 global collaborators. Nearly every sample came with metadata listing a de-identified subject ID, COVID-19 status, age in years and sex. Where HLA class I and class II types were available, the types were taken from metadata supplied by the sample provider, not from assay-based typing.

Study-level results and caveats: The quantity of clinical and demographic metadata differed by source and by participant and was supplied without curation.

TCRbeta CDR3 regions were amplified from genomic DNA using the immunoSEQ Assay, a bias-controlled multiplex PCR. Processing in the source paper ran as follows. The number of nucleated cells in each sample was estimated by amplification of reference gene primers within the assay. To quantify the absolute abundance of each unique TCRbeta CDR3 rearrangement, sequence reads were collapsed and filtered. For each sample, productive Simpson clonality was calculated by taking the square root of Simpson's diversity index across productive rearrangements. TCRdb provides this immuneACCESS table in a form limited to in-frame rearrangements. Some clones are lacking; in checked studies, under half of them reflect an unresolved V gene, and why the rest are absent is not known. V, J and clone size derive from that table, while D and trimming were established from the DNA sequence. The sample contains about 160,000 clones, approximately 86% of them found a single time. 15% to 20% of the sample is held by the ten biggest clonotypes.

The clonotype was recovered from a man aged 55-75 years who had recovered from COVID-19. Recombination linked TRBV5-1 to TRBJ2-3, and the D gene may be TRBD1, 5 bases matching. The sequencing sample was made of PBMCs or T cells enriched from blood (not recorded which). Here the CDR3 is given as CASSSQGDTQYF. Here is the DNA: TGCGCCAGCAGCTCCCAGGGTGATACGCAGTATTTT. Supplemented by the reference TRBV5-1 and TRBJ2-3 proteins around the CDR3, the complete variable domain is KAGVTQTPRYLIKTRGQQVTLSCSPISGHRSVSWYQQTPGQGLQFLFEYFSETQRNKGNFPGRFSGRQFSNSRSEMNVSTLELGDSALYLCASSSQGDTQYFGPGTRLTVL.